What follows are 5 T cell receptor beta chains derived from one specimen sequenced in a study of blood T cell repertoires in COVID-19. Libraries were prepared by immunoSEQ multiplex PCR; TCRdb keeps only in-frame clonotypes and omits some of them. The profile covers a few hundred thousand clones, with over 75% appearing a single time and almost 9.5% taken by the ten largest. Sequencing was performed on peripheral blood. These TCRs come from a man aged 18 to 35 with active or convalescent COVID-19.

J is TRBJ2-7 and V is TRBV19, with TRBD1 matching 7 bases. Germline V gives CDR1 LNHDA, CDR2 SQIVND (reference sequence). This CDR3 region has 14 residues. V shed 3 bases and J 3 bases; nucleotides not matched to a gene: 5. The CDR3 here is CASSILAGGYEQYF. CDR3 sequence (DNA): TGTGCCAGTAGTATCCTGGCAGGGGGCTACGAGCAGTACTTC. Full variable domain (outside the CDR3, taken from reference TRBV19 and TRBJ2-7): DGGITQSPKYLFRKEGQNVTLSCEQNLNHDAMYWYRQDPGQGLRLIYYSQIVNDFQKGDIAEGYSVSREKKESFPLTVTSAQKNPTAFYLCASSILAGGYEQYFGPGTRLTVT.

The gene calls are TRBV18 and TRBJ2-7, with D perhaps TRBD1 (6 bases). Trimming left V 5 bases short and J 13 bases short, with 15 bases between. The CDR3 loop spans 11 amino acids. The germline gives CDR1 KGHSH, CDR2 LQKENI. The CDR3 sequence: CASSSGRDTYF. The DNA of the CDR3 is TGTGCCAGCTCATCGGGAAGGGACACCTACTTC.

The CDR3 is CASSVVGTGADEQYF. CDR3 bases: TGTGCCAGCAGCGTAGTAGGGACAGGGGCTGACGAGCAGTACTTC. This chain links TRBV9 with TRBJ2-7; 10 nucleotides match TRBD1. In germline, CDR1 is SGDLS, CDR2 YYNGEE. This CDR3 region has 15 residues. After removal of 0 bases from V and 5 bases from J, the junction contained 5 bases not matched to a gene.

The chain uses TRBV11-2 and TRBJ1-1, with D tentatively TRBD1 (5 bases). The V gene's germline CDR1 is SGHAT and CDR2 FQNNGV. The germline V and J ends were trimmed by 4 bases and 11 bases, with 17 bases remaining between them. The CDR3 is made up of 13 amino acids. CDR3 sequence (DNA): TGTGCCAGCAGCTACTGGGGCAGCAAGGGGGCTTTCTTT. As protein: CASSYWGSKGAFF.

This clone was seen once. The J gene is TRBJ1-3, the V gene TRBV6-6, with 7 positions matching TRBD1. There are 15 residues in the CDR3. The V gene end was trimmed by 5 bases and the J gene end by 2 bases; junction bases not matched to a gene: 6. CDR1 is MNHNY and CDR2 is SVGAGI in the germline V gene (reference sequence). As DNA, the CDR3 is TGTGCCAGCAGTAATAGACAGGGTGCTGGAAACACCATATATTTT. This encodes CASSNRQGAGNTIYF.